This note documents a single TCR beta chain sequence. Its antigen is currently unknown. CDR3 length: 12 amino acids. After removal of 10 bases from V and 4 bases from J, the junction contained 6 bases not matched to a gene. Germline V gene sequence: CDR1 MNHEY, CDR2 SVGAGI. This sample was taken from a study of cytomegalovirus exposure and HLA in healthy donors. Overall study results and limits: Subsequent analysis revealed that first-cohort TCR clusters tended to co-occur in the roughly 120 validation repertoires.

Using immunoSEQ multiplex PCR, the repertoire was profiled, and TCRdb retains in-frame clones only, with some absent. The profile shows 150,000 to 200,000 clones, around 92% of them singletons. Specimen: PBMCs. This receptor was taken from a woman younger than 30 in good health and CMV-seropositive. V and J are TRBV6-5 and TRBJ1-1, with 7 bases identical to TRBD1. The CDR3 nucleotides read TGTGCCAACCACAGGGGATGCACTGAAGCTTTCTTT. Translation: CANHRGCTEAFF.